Listed here are 16 T cell receptor beta chains from one sample, sequenced in a study of CD4 T cells in relation to SARS-CoV-2 and coronaviruses. This table comes from immunoSEQ multiplex PCR, and its TCRdb copy is limited to in-frame clones, with some not included. This table holds roughly 25,000 clones, about three quarters found once. Their antigens are not known. Before the COVID-19 pandemic, during about 2010-2018, CD4+ T cells were taken from unexposed donors. The cells were cultured for approximately ten days before CD4+ T cells were isolated. Sequencing was performed on CD4+ T cells from PBMCs, cultured in vitro. All receptors come from a human donor in good health.

In this sample, this clone turned up a few times. The V call is TRBV19, the J call TRBJ1-1, with D possibly matching TRBD1 (5 bases). V lost 4 bases and J lost 5, with 11 bases in between. Germline CDR1 is LNHDA and CDR2 is SQIVND (reference sequence). The CDR3 is made up of 13 amino acids. CDR3 bases: TGTGCCAGTAGTACCCAGGGTTGGACTGAAGCTTTCTTT. This gives the protein CASSTQGWTEAFF. The variable domain in full, with the rest retrieved from reference TRBV19 and TRBJ1-1, is DGGITQSPKYLFRKEGQNVTLSCEQNLNHDAMYWYRQDPGQGLRLIYYSQIVNDFQKGDIAEGYSVSREKKESFPLTVTSAQKNPTAFYLCASSTQGWTEAFFGQGTRLTVV.

The CDR3 loop is CASSKVDQPQHF. In nucleotides, the CDR3 is TGTGCCAGCAGCAAGGTCGATCAGCCCCAGCATTTT. The chain recombines TRBV5-6 with TRBJ1-5; D is unclear. CDR3 length equals 12 residues. The V gene's germline CDR1 is SGHDT and CDR2 YYEEEE. Deletions cut 4 bases from V and 5 bases from J, with 7 bases between.

V and J are TRBV27 and TRBJ1-1; D possibly corresponds to TRBD1 (6 bases). Germline values: CDR1 MNHEY, CDR2 SMNVEV (reference sequence). The CDR3 extends over 14 amino acids. V was shortened by 6 bases and J by 2 bases, with 13 bases between the two germline ends. CDR3 loop: CASSLRTENTEAFF. CDR3 nucleotides: TGTGCCAGCAGCCTTCGGACAGAAAACACTGAAGCTTTCTTT.

The chain uses TRBV7-2 and TRBJ2-6; the D is unclear. The V end lost 7 bases, the J end lost 1 base, and 11 bases lay between the germline ends. Looked up from germline, CDR1 is SGHTA and CDR2 is FQGNSA. This CDR3 is built from 15 residues. The CDR3 loop reads CASTPQSSGANVLTF. CDR3 coding DNA: TGTGCCAGCACCCCTCAGTCTTCTGGGGCCAACGTCCTGACTTTC.

The CDR3 loop is CASSPRGWRDGLGNQPQHF. CDR3 in DNA: TGTGCCAGCAGCCCACGGGGGTGGAGGGATGGGTTGGGCAATCAGCCCCAGCATTTT. The chain is built from TRBV7-2 and TRBJ1-5, with D possibly matching TRBD1 (5 bases). CDR3 length: 19 residues. Trimming shortened V by 5 bases and J by 2 bases, and 25 bases separated the two germline ends. From germline, CDR1 is SGHTA and CDR2 FQGNSA.

The rearrangement uses TRBV6-5 and TRBJ2-2; 10 nucleotides align to TRBD1. The CDR3 spans 15 residues. Trimming took 6 bases from V and 6 from J; bases not matched to a gene: 7. Looked up from germline, CDR1 is MNHEY and CDR2 is SVGAGI. The CDR3 here is CASSSGTGVAGELFF. The CDR3 DNA follows: TGTGCCAGCAGCTCCGGGACAGGGGTGGCCGGGGAGCTGTTTTTT.

The chain joins TRBV29-1 to TRBJ2-7; 9 bases match TRBD1. The CDR3 is 14 residues long. V lost 5 bases and J lost 5; bases outside the gene matches: 10. Germline lookup yields CDR1 SQVTM and CDR2 ANQGSEA. As DNA, the CDR3 is TGCAGCGTTCGAAACAGGGGGCTTACGGACGAGCAGTACTTC. Its protein product is CSVRNRGLTDEQYF.

The chain carries TRBV4-1 and TRBJ2-2; D may be TRBD1 (5 bases). The CDR3 runs to 16 residues. With 2 bases removed from V and 5 bases from J, the gap between germline ends came to 15 bases. Looked up from germline, CDR1 is MGHRA and CDR2 is YSYEKL. Here the CDR3 DNA reads TGCGCCAGCAGCCAATTCCTCCACAGGAAAACCGGGGAGCTGTTTTTT. Its protein is CASSQFLHRKTGELFF.

The chain has TRBV20-1 and TRBJ2-3; D is ambiguous. Trimming left V 5 bases short and J 4 bases short, with 7 bases between. CDR3 length: 11 amino acids. Germline loops: CDR1 DFQATT, CDR2 SNEGSKA (reference sequence). CDR3 nucleotide sequence: TGCAGTGCTGCCCTCTCAGATACGCAGTATTTT. The encoded protein is CSAALSDTQYF.

The chain recombines TRBV18 with TRBJ1-1; TRBD1 is a possible D gene (5 bases). V was cut by 3 bases and J by 2 bases, with 10 bases left in between. The CDR3 is 14 residues long. CDR1 is KGHSH, CDR2 LQKENI, per germline. The CDR3 sequence: CASSPTVTNTEAFF. The CDR3 DNA is TGTGCCAGCTCACCGACAGTCACCAACACTGAAGCTTTCTTT.

The chain combines TRBV10-3 with TRBJ1-1; 10 bases are shared with TRBD1. With V trimmed by 11 bases and J by 6 bases, 12 bases remained unmatched. The length of the CDR3 is 14 residues. Germline-derived CDR1 and CDR2 are ENHRY and SYGVKD. In DNA, the CDR3 is TGTGCCGCCCAGGGGGACAGGGGTAGGTCTGAAGCTTTCTTT. Translated, it gives CAAQGDRGRSEAFF.

The genes are TRBV7-8 and TRBJ2-1, with 12 bases aligning to TRBD2. CDR1 and CDR2 (germline): SGHVS, FQNEAQ. V gave up 5 bases and J gave up 7 bases; unmatched junction bases: 6. This CDR3 spans 15 amino acids. CDR3 in amino acids: CASSRTSGVWNEQFF. CDR3 DNA: TGTGCCAGCAGCCGGACTAGCGGGGTATGGAATGAGCAGTTCTTC. Combining the CDR3 with reference TRBV7-8 and TRBJ2-1 gives the whole variable domain GAGVSQSPRYKVAKRGQDVALRCDPISGHVSLFWYQQALGQGPEFLTYFQNEAQLDKSGLPSDRFFAERPEGSVSTLKIQRTQQEDSAVYLCASSRTSGVWNEQFFGPGTRLTVL.

V and J are TRBV7-2 and TRBJ2-2; 7 bases fit TRBD1. The CDR3 runs 15 residues. Trimming took 0 bases from V and 8 from J; bases not matched to a gene: 6. The germline CDR1 and CDR2 sequences are SGHTA and FQGNSA. The CDR3 bases are TGTGCCAGCAGCTTAGCGATGACAGGGACAGGGGAGCTGTTTTTT. Protein product: CASSLAMTGTGELFF.

This chain joins TRBV3-1 (or the pseudogene TRBV3-2) and TRBJ1-3, with 7 bases fitting TRBD1. V lost 0 bases to trimming and J lost 5 bases; unmatched junction nucleotides: 4. Germline loops: CDR1 LGHDT, CDR2 YNNKEL (reference sequence). The length of the CDR3 is 15 residues. The CDR3 nucleotides read TGTGCCAGCAGCCAAGAGACAGGGTCTCGAAACACCATATATTTT. Its protein product is CASSQETGSRNTIYF.

The chain employs TRBV5-5 and TRBJ1-1, with unresolved D. This CDR3 is built from 13 residues. With 0 bases removed from V and 3 bases from J, the gap between germline ends came to 6 bases. Germline V gene data show CDR1 as SGHKS and CDR2 as YYEKEE (reference sequence). DNA of the CDR3: TGTGCCAGCAGCTTGGGGCCTTACACTGAAGCTTTCTTT. Its protein is CASSLGPYTEAFF. The full variable domain, completed using reference TRBV5-5 and TRBJ1-1, is DAGVTQSPTHLIKTRGQQVTLRCSPISGHKSVSWYQQVLGQGPQFIFQYYEKEERGRGNFPDRFSARQFPNYSSELNVNALLLGDSALYLCASSLGPYTEAFFGQGTRLTVV.

This clone was seen a handful of times. V is TRBV6-2 or TRBV6-3 and J is TRBJ2-7; no firm D call. CDR1 is MNHEY and CDR2 is SVGEGT in the germline V gene. The CDR3 has 12 residues. V was shortened by 8 bases and J by 4 bases, with 12 bases between the two germline ends. CDR3 DNA sequence: TGTGCCAGCGGTTGGACGCGATACGAGCAGTACTTC. Translating it yields CASGWTRYEQYF.